The rows below give T cell receptor beta chains drawn from one sample of a study of T cells in Graves' hyperthyroidism and ophthalmopathy. Each CDR3 protein gets one entry after TCRdb re-called the multiplex PCR reads with MiXCR. The sample shows around 760,000 distinct CDR3 sequences, 30% to 40% of them seen only once. Sequenced: blood. These receptors all stem from a middle-aged woman with Graves' hyperthyroidism. The CDR3 runs from the conserved cysteine through the conserved F or W. D genes are given only for firm matches. The listing skips clone size in some rows; elsewhere it reads once, few, many or a size class.

J,D,V,size,CDR3,DNA
TRBJ1-4,-,TRBV12-3/TRBV12-4,-,CASSRGQWGEKLFF,TGTGCCAGCAGCCGAGGACAGTGGGGTGAAAAACTGTTTTTT
TRBJ2-5,-,TRBV7-8,many,CASSARADQETQYF,TGTGCCAGCAGCGCCCGGGCCGACCAAGAGACCCAGTACTTC
TRBJ1-2,-,TRBV5-4,-,CASTDPPSLARYGYTF,TGTGCCAGCACCGATCCCCCCAGTCTGGCACGCTATGGCTACACCTTC
TRBJ1-2,-,TRBV24-1,once,CATSDFTGGYGYTF,TGTGCCACCAGTGATTTCACGGGGGGATATGGCTACACCTTC
TRBJ2-7,-,TRBV5-1,-,CASNFQGPLSEQYF,TGTGCCAGCAACTTTCAGGGGCCTCTAAGCGAGCAGTACTTC
TRBJ2-7,-,TRBV2,-,CASSELSYEQYF,TGTGCCAGCAGTGAACTAAGCTACGAGCAGTACTTC
TRBJ1-5,-,TRBV2,-,CASSAYTDSNQLQHF,TGTGCCAGCAGTGCATACACGGATAGCAATCAGCTCCAGCATTTT
TRBJ1-4,-,TRBV20-1,many,CSARDREQAAIF,TGCAGTGCTAGAGATCGGGAACAGGCCGCGATATTT
TRBJ2-5,-,TRBV20-1,-,CSALPQGGIEETQYF,TGCAGTGCTCTACCGCAGGGTGGGATCGAAGAGACCCAGTACTTC
TRBJ1-2,TRBD1,TRBV12-3/TRBV12-4,-,CASSYSGTGPNYGYTF,TGTGCCAGCAGTTATTCCGGGACAGGGCCAAACTATGGCTACACCTTC
TRBJ1-3,-,TRBV7-9,many,CASTNQGVNTIYF,TGTGCCAGCACCAATCAGGGAGTAAACACCATATATTTT
TRBJ1-1,-,TRBV6-2/TRBV6-3,-,CASSYLLNTEAFF,TGTGCCAGCAGTTATCTCTTAAACACTGAAGCTTTCTTT
TRBJ1-1,-,TRBV7-2,-,CASSFRAKTYTEAFF,TGTGCCAGCAGCTTCAGGGCGAAGACCTACACTGAAGCTTTCTTT
TRBJ2-5,TRBD1,TRBV4-3,-,CASSRGQGGETQHF,TGCGCCAGCAGCCGAGGACAGGGAGGAGAGACCCAGCACTTC
TRBJ2-5,-,TRBV11-2,many,CASSPDPLAPETQYF,TGTGCCAGCAGCCCCGACCCGCTAGCGCCAGAGACCCAGTACTTC
TRBJ1-2,-,TRBV7-9,many,CASSLEDSYGYTF,TGTGCCAGCAGCTTAGAGGACAGCTATGGCTACACCTTC
TRBJ1-6,-,TRBV7-2,-,CASSFGLNSPLHF,TGTGCCAGCAGCTTTGGATTGAATTCACCCCTCCACTTT
TRBJ1-2,-,TRBV12-3/TRBV12-4,-,CASSLWQGLFGYTF,TGTGCCAGCAGTTTATGGCAGGGACTATTCGGCTACACCTTC
TRBJ2-5,-,TRBV10-1,many,CASNSGDQETQYF,TGCGCCAGCAATAGCGGTGATCAAGAGACCCAGTACTTC
TRBJ1-2,-,TRBV7-9,-,CASSSGSGSPGGYTF,TGTGCCAGCAGCTCAGGTTCGGGCAGCCCCGGCGGCTACACCTTC
TRBJ1-1,-,TRBV6-5,-,CASSSHLQMNTEAFF,TGTGCCAGCAGTTCGCACCTACAGATGAACACTGAAGCTTTCTTT
TRBJ2-7,TRBD1,TRBV29-1,many,CSVAGGKDGSIYEQYF,TGCAGCGTTGCAGGGGGCAAAGACGGGAGTATCTACGAGCAGTACTTC
TRBJ2-5,-,TRBV20-1,-,CSAVTGTSRGTQYF,TGCAGTGCAGTAACCGGGACCTCGAGGGGGACCCAGTACTTC
TRBJ2-7,-,TRBV7-9,many,CASSLATDFNEQYF,TGTGCCAGCAGCTTAGCAACGGACTTTAACGAGCAGTACTTC
TRBJ2-5,-,TRBV7-2,many,CASTVLYEETQYF,TGTGCCAGCACGGTCTTGTACGAAGAGACCCAGTACTTC
TRBJ1-1,TRBD1,TRBV7-6,few,CASSQVKGGGSNTEAFF,TGTGCCAGCAGCCAAGTGAAAGGGGGCGGTTCGAACACTGAAGCTTTCTTT
TRBJ2-7,-,TRBV4-3,few,CASSQDDLSSYEQYF,TGCGCCAGCAGCCAAGATGACCTATCATCCTACGAGCAGTACTTC
TRBJ2-5,-,TRBV20-1,-,CSASGQSGKETQYF,TGCAGTGCTAGCGGGCAGTCGGGGAAAGAGACCCAGTACTTC
TRBJ1-2,-,TRBV24-1,many,CATSAGQGGGYTF,TGTGCCACCAGTGCAGGGCAGGGCGGGGGCTACACCTTC
TRBJ1-2,-,TRBV6-6,-,CASSYSTGIYGYTF,TGTGCCAGCAGTTACTCGACTGGAATCTATGGCTACACCTTC
TRBJ1-1,-,TRBV19,many,CASSILGETNTEAFF,TGTGCCAGTAGTATACTGGGGGAAACGAACACTGAAGCTTTCTTT
TRBJ2-3,-,TRBV12-3/TRBV12-4,few,CASSLGPRSKDTQYF,TGTGCCAGCAGTTTGGGCCCCCGGTCCAAGGACACGCAGTATTTT
TRBJ1-5,-,TRBV6-6,few,CASSWLADSNQPQHF,TGTGCCAGCAGTTGGTTGGCGGATAGCAATCAGCCCCAGCATTTT
TRBJ1-6,-,TRBV7-2,-,CASSEAGSNSPLHF,TGTGCCAGCAGCGAGGCCGGGAGTAATTCACCCCTCCACTTT
TRBJ2-7,TRBD2,TRBV3-1,many,CASSPTSGYEQYF,TGTGCCAGCAGCCCGACTAGCGGCTACGAGCAGTACTTC
TRBJ1-1,TRBD1,TRBV6-5,-,CASRLDRDTEAFF,TGTGCCAGCAGACTTGACAGGGACACTGAAGCTTTCTTT
TRBJ1-2,-,TRBV29-1,-,CSAPQGLTGYTF,TGCAGCGCTCCACAGGGTTTGACTGGCTACACCTTC
TRBJ2-5,-,TRBV10-3,many,CAISESRTEGETQYF,TGTGCCATCAGTGAGTCGAGGACCGAGGGAGAGACCCAGTACTTC
TRBJ2-7,TRBD1,TRBV20-1,-,CSARGDRDEQYF,TGCAGTGCTAGAGGCGACAGGGACGAGCAGTACTTC
TRBJ2-7,-,TRBV20-1,-,CSARDSAESSYEQYF,TGCAGTGCTAGAGATTCAGCAGAGAGCTCCTACGAGCAGTACTTC
TRBJ1-1,-,TRBV5-1,once,CASSSNTGPSIGGTEAFF,TGCGCCAGCAGCTCGAACACGGGTCCCTCGATAGGGGGGACTGAAGCTTTCTTT
TRBJ1-2,-,TRBV10-3,-,CAISESSKVEYDGYTF,TGTGCCATCAGTGAGTCGAGTAAGGTGGAATATGATGGCTACACCTTC
TRBJ2-3,-,TRBV10-3,once,CATQDTGARTDSTDTQYF,TGTGCCACGCAGGATACGGGGGCTCGGACCGATAGCACAGATACGCAGTATTTT
TRBJ1-3,TRBD1,TRBV11-2,many,CASSYRDRVGSGNTIYF,TGTGCCAGCAGCTACCGGGACAGGGTAGGATCTGGAAACACCATATATTTT
TRBJ2-2,-,TRBV19,-,CASSIRALMAGELFF,TGTGCCAGTAGTATCCGGGCCCTCATGGCCGGGGAGCTGTTTTTT
TRBJ1-1,-,TRBV12-3/TRBV12-4,-,CASSFWGEAFF,TGTGCCAGCAGTTTTTGGGGTGAAGCTTTCTTT
TRBJ1-6,TRBD1,TRBV7-8,few,CASNKDRGYNSPLHF,TGTGCCAGCAACAAGGACAGGGGGTATAATTCACCCCTCCACTTT
TRBJ2-5,TRBD2,TRBV5-1,few,CASSLGLAGWYQETQYF,TGCGCCAGCAGCTTGGGGCTAGCGGGATGGTACCAAGAGACCCAGTACTTC
TRBJ1-6,-,TRBV10-3,many,CAINGGTYNSPLHF,TGTGCCATCAACGGGGGCACCTATAATTCACCCCTCCACTTT
TRBJ2-7,-,TRBV7-2,few,CASSAGPGYYNEQYF,TGTGCCAGCAGCGCGGGACCGGGATATTACAATGAGCAGTACTTC